The 20 T cell receptor beta chains below come from one sample, sequenced in a study of T cell repertoires in cytomegalovirus infection. Using its own MiXCR run on the reads, TCRdb lists one record per CDR3 protein. The data hold hundreds of thousands of distinct CDR3 sequences, with 6% to 8% observed a single time. Sequencing used PBMCs. All receptors derive from a human donor in good health (CMV status not recorded). Some clones in this sample may be carry-over from other donors' samples.

In this sample, this clonotype turned up many times. This chain links TRBV7-2 with TRBJ2-5; 9 bases are shared with TRBD2. The CDR3 consists of 14 residues. CDR1 and CDR2 from the germline V gene are SGHTA and FQGNSA. V lost 2 bases, J lost 3 bases, and 1 base stayed unmatched. CDR3: CASSLQRGEETQYF. CDR3 nucleotides: TGTGCCAGCAGCTTACAGCGGGGGGAAGAGACCCAGTACTTC.

This clonotype was seen repeatedly, ten times or more. The chain employs TRBV4-3 and TRBJ1-4, with D unresolved. The CDR3 has 15 residues. Trimming removed 1 base at V and 4 bases at J, with 10 bases between. CDR1 and CDR2 from the germline V gene are LGHNA and YSLEER. The CDR3 DNA reads TGCGCCAGCAGCCAAGCGGCAGGCTTTAATGAAAAACTGTTTTTT. Translating it yields CASSQAAGFNEKLFF.

This clonotype was recorded a few times. The chain is built from TRBV6-6 and TRBJ2-7; 7 bases align to TRBD2. Germline V gene sequence: CDR1 MNHNY, CDR2 SVGAGI (reference sequence). The length of the CDR3 is 15 residues. After removal of 6 bases from V and 9 bases from J, the junction contained 17 bases not matched to a gene. CDR3 protein: CASRPHHGTKGRQYF. The CDR3 DNA reads as TGTGCCAGCAGGCCCCATCACGGGACTAAAGGGCGGCAGTACTTC.

The table lists this clonotype with a few counts. The chain is built from TRBV6-2 or TRBV6-3 and TRBJ1-5; D ambiguous. The CDR3 consists of 15 residues. Germline lookup yields CDR1 MNHEY and CDR2 SVGEGT. V dropped 4 bases and J dropped 0 bases, with 10 bases sitting between them. In nucleotides, the CDR3 is TGTGCCAGCAGTTTCGGGAGCCCTAGCAATCAGCCCCAGCATTTT. The encoded protein is CASSFGSPSNQPQHF.

This clonotype has a count of ten or more. The rearrangement links TRBV20-1 to TRBJ2-7, with 8 bases lining up with TRBD2. The germline V gene has CDR1 DFQATT and CDR2 SNEGSKA (reference sequence). The CDR3 sequence is 13 residues long. Trimming removed 2 bases from V and 4 bases from J; junction bases left unmatched: 4. CDR3 bases: TGCAGTGCTAGACAGCGGGGGATTTACGAGCAGTACTTC. Its protein product is CSARQRGIYEQYF.

Worth noting for this clonotype: Given a much more abundant clone one base away, this may be a read error. The rearrangement uses TRBV9 and TRBJ1-2, with D possibly TRBD1 on 6 matching bases. This CDR3 region has 14 residues. Germline V gene lookup returns CDR1 SGDLS and CDR2 YYNGEE. CDR3 DNA: TGTTCCAGCAGCGAGGGAACCAGCGGGGGCGGCTACACCTTC. It translates to CSSSEGTSGGGYTF.

Many counts were recorded for this clonotype. This sequence joins TRBV6-2 or TRBV6-3 and TRBJ1-2, with a possible D match to TRBD1 (6 bases). The CDR3 covers 14 residues. The germline V and J ends were trimmed by 5 bases and 8 bases, with 18 bases remaining between them. The V gene's germline CDR1 is MNHEY and CDR2 SVGEGT. The CDR3: CASSPGQRRRGYTF. CDR3 in DNA: TGTGCCAGCAGTCCCGGACAGCGAAGAAGGGGCTACACCTTC.

This clonotype was counted many times. The gene calls are TRBV7-2 and TRBJ1-5, with D maybe TRBD1 (6 bases). Between the trimmed V and J ends, which lost 5 bases and 6 bases, there was a span of 17 bases. Germline-derived CDR1 and CDR2 are SGHTA and FQGNSA. This CDR3 comprises 15 residues. For the CDR3, the DNA is TGTGCCAGCAGCCTAGTGGGGGGCGCGGGTCAGCCCCAGCATTTT. Translated: CASSLVGGAGQPQHF.

This clonotype was picked up many times. The J gene is TRBJ2-3, the V gene TRBV7-8, with 7 nucleotides matching TRBD2. The trim removed 11 bases at V and 5 bases at J, leaving 4 bases unmatched. The CDR3 extends over 11 amino acids. The germline CDR1 and CDR2 sequences are SGHVS and FQNEAQ. The CDR3 DNA reads as TGTGCCCTGGGGGGGGTAGATACGCAGTATTTT. Translation: CALGGVDTQYF.

This clonotype has ten or more counts. The CDR3 loop reads CASSVSHQETQYF. CDR3 nucleotide sequence: TGTGCCAGCAGCGTATCCCACCAAGAGACCCAGTACTTC. The rearrangement uses TRBV9 and TRBJ2-5; D remains ambiguous. V was trimmed by 1 base and J by 0 bases, leaving 4 bases between them. There are 13 residues in the CDR3. Germline loops: CDR1 SGDLS, CDR2 YYNGEE.

This clonotype has at least ten counts. The chain employs TRBV12-3 or TRBV12-4 and TRBJ1-1; no clear D gene. Deletions cut 4 bases from V and 2 bases from J, with 14 bases between. The CDR3 loop spans 15 amino acids. CDR3 nucleotide sequence: TGTGCCAGCAGTTCCTCTACGGCGGGAAACACTGAAGCTTTCTTT. This codes for CASSSSTAGNTEAFF.

This clonotype was counted ten times or more. The chain employs TRBV28 and TRBJ1-1; no firm D call. Trimming stripped 8 bases from V and 0 bases from J, with 7 bases between. CDR3 length equals 12 residues. CDR1 and CDR2 (germline): MDHEN, SYDVKM. CDR3 nucleotide sequence: TGTGCCAGCCGCTCCGTGAACACTGAAGCTTTCTTT. It yields the protein CASRSVNTEAFF.

This clonotype showed up many times. The chain is built from TRBV6-2 or TRBV6-3 and TRBJ1-2; 7 bases map to TRBD1. V was pared by 7 bases and J by 8 bases, with 13 bases of the junction left unmatched. Germline V CDR1 and CDR2: MNHEY, SVGEGT. The length of the CDR3 is 14 residues. The CDR3: CASITLGTDQGYTF. The CDR3 DNA follows: TGTGCCAGCATTACCCTTGGGACAGACCAAGGCTACACCTTC.

This clonotype was seen ten or more times. The chain joins TRBV29-1 to TRBJ2-2; D might be TRBD1 (6 bases). Germline CDR1 SQVTM, CDR2 ANQGSEA. The CDR3 loop spans 14 amino acids. Trimming took off 3 bases at V and 4 bases at J, with 12 bases between the two ends. CDR3 residues: CSVDRGKGTGELFF. The CDR3 coding sequence is TGCAGCGTTGACAGGGGAAAGGGCACCGGGGAGCTGTTTTTT.

This chain connects TRBV5-1 to TRBJ2-5; D is undetermined. The V and J ends lost 0 bases and 5 bases respectively, with 14 bases between them. This CDR3 is 15 amino acids long. Per the germline V gene, CDR1 is SGHRS and CDR2 is YFSETQ. The CDR3 DNA follows: TGCGCCAGCAGCTTGGGGTTGCGTGAGCAGGAGACCCAGTACTTC. Its translation: CASSLGLREQETQYF.

This clonotype was seen at least ten times. The V gene is TRBV6-2 or TRBV6-3, the J gene TRBJ2-1; TRBD1 matches 8 bases. Per the germline V gene, CDR1 is MNHEY and CDR2 is SVGEGT. The CDR3 is 14 amino acids. V lost 5 bases and J lost 4; bases outside the gene matches: 4. CDR3 coding DNA: TGTGCCAGCAGTCCTCGGACAGGGTACAATGAGCAGTTCTTC. Its protein is CASSPRTGYNEQFF.

About this clonotype itself: One end of the junction is discordant with germline, which a read error may explain. The chain links TRBV4-1 to TRBJ2-5; D is possibly TRBD2 (6 bases). Germline-derived CDR1 and CDR2 are MGHRA and YSYEKL. The CDR3 runs 14 residues. The CDR3, as DNA: TGTGCCAGCAGCATAGGCGGGGACCAAGAGACCCAGTACTTC. This gives the protein CASSIGGDQETQYF.

This clonotype was seen many times. The genes are TRBV7-2 and TRBJ1-6; TRBD1 matches at 8 bases. Germline V gene sequence: CDR1 SGHTA, CDR2 FQGNSA. The CDR3 contains 15 residues. Trimming at V came to 1 base and at J to 11 bases, leaving 7 bases not matched to a gene. The CDR3 spells CASSLVGDRLTPLHF. The CDR3 DNA follows: TGTGCCAGCAGCTTAGTAGGGGACAGGTTGACACCCCTCCACTTT.

There are many counts of this clonotype. The rearrangement joins TRBV5-1 to TRBJ1-2; possible D gene TRBD1, 5 bases. There are 15 residues in the CDR3. CDR1 is SGHRS and CDR2 is YFSETQ in the germline V gene. Deletions cut 0 bases from V and 8 bases from J, with 17 bases between. The CDR3 nucleotides are TGCGCCAGCAGCTTGGTCCCGGTGGGGGAGGACGGCTACACCTTC. Translating it yields CASSLVPVGEDGYTF.

V is TRBV4-3 and J is TRBJ2-5, with 10 bases that match TRBD2. Per the germline V gene, CDR1 is LGHNA and CDR2 is YSLEER. The junction had 1 base not matched to a gene; V was cut back by 3 bases and J by 0 bases. The CDR3 contains 15 residues. The CDR3 sequence: CASSHGLADQETQYF. The CDR3 region has the DNA TGCGCCAGCAGCCACGGACTAGCGGACCAAGAGACCCAGTACTTC.